This T cell receptor (beta chain) was found in a study of identical twins. There are 13 residues in the CDR3. The V end lost 7 bases, the J end lost 2 bases, and 13 bases lay between the germline ends. The germline gives CDR1 SQVTM, CDR2 ANQGSEA. This clonotype was detected only a few times. Its antigen is unidentified. Study-level findings and limits: Models underestimated TCR alpha sharing (out-of-frame) in monozygotic twins.

TCRdb ran MiXCR on the 5' RACE reads and lists one entry per CDR3 protein. The table includes hundreds of thousands of distinct CDR3 sequences, 18% detected once. This sample also belongs to another study, concerning T cells expressing NK-cell markers.

The TCR sequence derives from a woman in her late teens or twenties in good health. Input material: PBMCs. This chain joins TRBV29-1 and TRBJ2-3; D unresolved. The CDR3 here is CSGVDPPTDTQYF. DNA for the CDR3: TGCAGCGGGGTCGACCCGCCCACAGATACGCAGTATTTT.